This T cell receptor beta chain is drawn from a study of OX40 agonist ivuxolimab in advanced cancers. Study outcomes and limitations: In CD8+ T cells, expanded clones were on average more numerous than in CD4+.

Trimming removed 0 bases at V and 4 bases at J, with 12 bases between. Germline lookup yields CDR1 LGHNA and CDR2 YSLEER. CDR3 size: 15 residues. The protocol was immunoSEQ multiplex PCR, while the TCRdb copy is restricted to in-frame clones and leaves out a portion. Among 76,000 or so clones listed, roughly 85% were seen once. Points on this clone: What it binds is not known.

This TCR was recovered from an adult with an advanced solid tumor such as melanoma, head and neck, liver or kidney cancer. Sequencing was performed on CD4+ or CD8+ T cells sorted from blood, taken in a trial of the OX40 agonist ivuxolimab. The chain recombines TRBV4-3 with TRBJ1-2; unclear D gene. The CDR3 loop is CASSQDHGPGYGYTF. The CDR3 nucleotides read TGCGCCAGCAGCCAAGATCATGGCCCAGGCTATGGCTACACCTTC.